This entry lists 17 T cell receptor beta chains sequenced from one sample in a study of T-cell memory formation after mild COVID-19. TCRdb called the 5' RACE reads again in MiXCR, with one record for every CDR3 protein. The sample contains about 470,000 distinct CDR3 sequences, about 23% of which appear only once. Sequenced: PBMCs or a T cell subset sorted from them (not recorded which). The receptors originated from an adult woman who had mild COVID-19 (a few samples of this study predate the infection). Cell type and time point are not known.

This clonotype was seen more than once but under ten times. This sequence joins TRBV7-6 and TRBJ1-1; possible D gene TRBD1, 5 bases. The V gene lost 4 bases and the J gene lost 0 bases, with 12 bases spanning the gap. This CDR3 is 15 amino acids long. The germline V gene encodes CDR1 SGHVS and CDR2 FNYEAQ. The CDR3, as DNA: TGTGCCAGCAGCTCAAATCAGGGCATGAACACTGAAGCTTTCTTT. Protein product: CASSSNQGMNTEAFF.

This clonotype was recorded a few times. CDR3: CASCPGQGQETQYF. The CDR3, as DNA: TGTGCCAGCTGTCCGGGACAGGGACAAGAGACCCAGTACTTC. The genes are TRBV12-3 or TRBV12-4 and TRBJ2-5, with 9 bases lining up with TRBD1. After removal of 8 bases from V and 2 bases from J, the junction contained 6 bases not matched to a gene. The CDR3 covers 14 residues.

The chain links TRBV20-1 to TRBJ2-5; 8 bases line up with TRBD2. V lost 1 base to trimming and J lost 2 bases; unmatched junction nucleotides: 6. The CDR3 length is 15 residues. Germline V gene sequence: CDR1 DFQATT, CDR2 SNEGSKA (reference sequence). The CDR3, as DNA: TGCAGTGCTAGAGCGCGGGGGGAGGTGCAAGAGACCCAGTACTTC. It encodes CSARARGEVQETQYF.

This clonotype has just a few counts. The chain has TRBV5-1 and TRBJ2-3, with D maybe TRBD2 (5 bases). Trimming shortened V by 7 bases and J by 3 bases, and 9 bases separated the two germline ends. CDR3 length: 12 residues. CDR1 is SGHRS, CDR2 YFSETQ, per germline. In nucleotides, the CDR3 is TGCGCCAGCGGACGGGAAACAGATACGCAGTATTTT. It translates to CASGRETDTQYF.

The CDR3 sequence is CASSANRGGGNTEAFF. The CDR3 nucleotides are TGTGCCAGCAGCGCAAACAGGGGAGGGGGGAACACTGAAGCTTTCTTT. The rearrangement joins TRBV7-9 to TRBJ1-1; TRBD1 aligns across 7 bases. Germline V CDR1 and CDR2: SEHNR, FQNEAQ (reference sequence). V was pared by 5 bases and J by 1 base, with 10 bases of the junction left unmatched. CDR3 length: 16 residues.

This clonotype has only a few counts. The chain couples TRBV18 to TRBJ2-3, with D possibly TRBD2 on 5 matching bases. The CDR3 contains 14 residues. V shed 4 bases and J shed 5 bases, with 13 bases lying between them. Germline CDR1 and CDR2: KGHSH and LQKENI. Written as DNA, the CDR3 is TGTGCCAGCTCACTTACCTCCGCGGGAGATACGCAGTATTTT. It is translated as CASSLTSAGDTQYF.

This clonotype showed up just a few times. The CDR3 DNA is TGCGCCAGCAGCCAAGAGCGCGGGGGGGCCCTCAATGAGCAGTTCTTC. Protein sequence: CASSQERGGALNEQFF. The rearrangement joins TRBV4-1 to TRBJ2-1, with TRBD2 matching 9 bases. V lost 0 bases, J lost 6 bases, and 6 bases stayed unmatched. CDR3 length equals 16 residues. Germline CDR1 reads MGHRA; CDR2 reads YSYEKL.

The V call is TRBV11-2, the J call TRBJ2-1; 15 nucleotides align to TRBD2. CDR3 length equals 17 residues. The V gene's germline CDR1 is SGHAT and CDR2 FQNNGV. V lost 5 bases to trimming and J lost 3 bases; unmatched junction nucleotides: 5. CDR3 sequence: CASSPGTSGGNYNEQFF. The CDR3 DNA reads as TGTGCCAGCAGCCCCGGGACTAGCGGGGGGAACTACAATGAGCAGTTCTTC. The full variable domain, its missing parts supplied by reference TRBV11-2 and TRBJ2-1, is EAGVAQSPRYKIIEKRQSVAFWCNPISGHATLYWYQQILGQGPKLLIQFQNNGVVDDSQLPKDRFSAERLKGVDSTLKIQPAKLEDSAVYLCASSPGTSGGNYNEQFFGPGTRLTVL.

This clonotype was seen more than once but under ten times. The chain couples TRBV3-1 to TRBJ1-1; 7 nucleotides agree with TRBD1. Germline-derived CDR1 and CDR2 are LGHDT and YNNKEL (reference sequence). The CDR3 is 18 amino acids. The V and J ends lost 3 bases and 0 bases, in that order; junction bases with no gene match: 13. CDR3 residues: CASSQFAGGVSMNTEAFF. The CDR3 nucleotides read TGTGCCAGCAGCCAGTTTGCAGGGGGAGTCTCGATGAACACTGAAGCTTTCTTT.

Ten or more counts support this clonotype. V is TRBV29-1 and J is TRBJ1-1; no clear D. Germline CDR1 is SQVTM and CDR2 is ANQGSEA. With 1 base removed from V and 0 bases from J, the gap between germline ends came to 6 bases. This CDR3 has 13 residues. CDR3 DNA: TGCAGCGTTGAAGGGCGGCTGAACACTGAAGCTTTCTTT. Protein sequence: CSVEGRLNTEAFF.

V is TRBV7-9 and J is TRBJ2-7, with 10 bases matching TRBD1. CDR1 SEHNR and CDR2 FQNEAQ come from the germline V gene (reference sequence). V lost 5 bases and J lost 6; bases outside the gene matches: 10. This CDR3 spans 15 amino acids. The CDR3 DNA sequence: TGTGCCAGCAGCCAAGACCGGGACAGGGGTCTCGAGCAGTACTTC. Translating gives CASSQDRDRGLEQYF.

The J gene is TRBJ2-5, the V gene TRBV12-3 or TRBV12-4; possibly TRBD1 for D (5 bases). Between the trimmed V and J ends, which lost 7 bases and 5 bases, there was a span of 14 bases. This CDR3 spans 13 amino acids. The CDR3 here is CASKTGEEETQYF. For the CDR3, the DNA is TGTGCCAGCAAAACAGGAGAGGAGGAGACCCAGTACTTC.

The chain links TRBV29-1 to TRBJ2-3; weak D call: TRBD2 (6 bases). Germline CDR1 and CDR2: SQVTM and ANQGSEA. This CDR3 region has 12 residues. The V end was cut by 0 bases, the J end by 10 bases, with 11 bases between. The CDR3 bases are TGCAGCGTTGAAGAGGGAGTAGCGGCGCAGTATTTT. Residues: CSVEEGVAAQYF.

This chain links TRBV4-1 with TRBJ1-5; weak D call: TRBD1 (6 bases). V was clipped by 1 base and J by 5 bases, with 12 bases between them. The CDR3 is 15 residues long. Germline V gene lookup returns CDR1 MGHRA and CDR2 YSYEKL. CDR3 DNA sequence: TGCGCCAGCAGCCAAGGCTCACAGGGATATCAGCCCCAGCATTTT. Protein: CASSQGSQGYQPQHF.

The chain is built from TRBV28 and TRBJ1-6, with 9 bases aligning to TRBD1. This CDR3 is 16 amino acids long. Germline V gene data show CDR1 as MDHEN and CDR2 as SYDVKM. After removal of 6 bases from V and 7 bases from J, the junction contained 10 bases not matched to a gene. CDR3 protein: CASSIVTGTGNSPLHF. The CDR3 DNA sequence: TGTGCCAGCAGCATAGTCACCGGGACAGGGAATTCACCCCTCCACTTT. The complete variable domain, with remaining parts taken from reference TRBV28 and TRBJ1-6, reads DVKVTQSSRYLVKRTGEKVFLECVQDMDHENMFWYRQDPGLGLRLIYFSYDVKMKEKGDIPEGYSVSREKKERFSLILESASTNQTSMYLCASSIVTGTGNSPLHFGNGTRLTVT.

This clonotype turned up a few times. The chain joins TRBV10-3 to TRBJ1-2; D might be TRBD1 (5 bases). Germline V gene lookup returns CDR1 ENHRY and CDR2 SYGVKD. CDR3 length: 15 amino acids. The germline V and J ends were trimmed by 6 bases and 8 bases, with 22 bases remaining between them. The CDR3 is CAIRTGPLHSDGYTF. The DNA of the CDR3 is TGTGCCATCAGGACGGGACCCCTCCATTCGGACGGCTACACCTTC.

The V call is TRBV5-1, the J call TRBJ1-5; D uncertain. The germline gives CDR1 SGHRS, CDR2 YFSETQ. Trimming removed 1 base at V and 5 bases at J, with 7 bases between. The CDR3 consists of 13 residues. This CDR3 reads CASSLRPDQPQHF. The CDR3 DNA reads TGCGCCAGCAGCTTGCGGCCAGATCAGCCCCAGCATTTT.